This T cell receptor beta chain emerged from a study of CD8 T cells in Susac syndrome. Broader study findings: The CD4+ T cell repertoires, which came from Susac syndrome patients, showed no sign of clonal expansion. The authors acknowledged that their TCR sequencing and HLA analysis involved a relatively small number of individuals.

Random hexamers served to reverse transcribe about 0.5 to 1 ug RNA. Using its own MiXCR run on the immunoSEQ multiplex PCR reads, TCRdb lists one record per CDR3 protein. The table lists 130,000 to 150,000 distinct CDR3 sequences, approximately 94% of them singletons. The CDR3 has 15 amino acids. CDR1 and CDR2 (germline): MGHDK, SYGVNS. V lost 2 bases, J lost 1 base, and 11 bases lay in between. As regards this clonotype: Antigen: not known.

Material: CD4+ T cells from PBMCs. The chain combines TRBV25-1 with TRBJ2-5; no definite D call. This clonotype was obtained from a human donor with Susac syndrome. This CDR3 reads CASSEPRPGQETQYF. The CDR3 bases are TGTGCCAGCAGTGAACCACGACCAGGCCAAGAGACCCAGTACTTC.